The clone carrying this T cell receptor (beta chain) has ten or more counts. Its antigen is unknown. From 300 to 450 ng of RNA, a library with molecular barcoded alpha/delta and beta/gamma adaptors was made. TCRdb fed the reads into MiXCR, producing one record per CDR3 protein. This table has tens of thousands of distinct CDR3 sequences, 20% to 25% appearing once. The sample is drawn from a study of read filtering for tumor transcriptome and immune sequencing. Study-wide context: 8 patients were R-ISS I, some 15 were R-ISS II, roughly 7 were R-ISS III. Study-level results: Single-read clonotypes: 80% to 90% of IR-seq clonotypes (approximately 4% of reads), about 75% of RNA-seq clonotypes (under 50% of reads). This fraction held mixed bone marrow immune cells after CD138-negative sorting.

This CDR3 region has 10 residues. Germline V gives CDR1 SEHNR, CDR2 FQNEAQ (reference sequence). The V gene lost 7 bases and the J gene lost 7 bases, with 4 bases spanning the gap. What was sequenced was a population of CD138-negative cells sorted from bone marrow. The receptor comes from a donor aged 40 or over with multiple myeloma. The chain carries TRBV7-9 and TRBJ2-2; D is undetermined. The CDR3 is CASTNGELFF. The CDR3 bases are TGTGCCAGCACCAACGGGGAGCTGTTTTTT.